This is a list of T cell receptor beta chains from one sample in a study of blood T cell repertoires in COVID-19. Sequencing was performed with immunoSEQ multiplex PCR; in TCRdb, only in-frame clones are kept and a portion is missing. The repertoire holds approximately 190,000 clones, with roughly 85% as singletons. Input material: peripheral blood. The origin of the receptors is a woman aged 25 to 39 with acute or convalescent COVID-19. Both conserved end residues are part of each CDR3. Fields, in order: D gene, clone size, V gene, CDR3 length, J gene, CDR3 protein, CDR3 DNA. D genes are given only for firm matches. A clone size is listed for some rows: how often the clone was seen (once, few, many), or a class if it is expanded.

TRBD1,NA,TRBV6-6,18,TRBJ2-6,CASSRAGTGPSGANVLTF,TGTGCCAGCAGTCGCGCCGGGACAGGACCATCTGGGGCCAACGTCCTGACTTTC
NA,NA,TRBV6-5,14,TRBJ2-7,CASSYSDSSYEQYF,TGTGCCAGCAGTTACTCGGACAGCTCCTACGAGCAGTACTTC
NA,few,TRBV7-9,14,TRBJ1-1,CASSSFGGATEAFF,TGTGCCAGCAGCTCCTTCGGGGGGGCCACTGAAGCTTTCTTT
NA,NA,TRBV2,10,TRBJ2-7,CASRGRSQYF,TGTGCCAGCAGGGGGAGGTCTCAGTACTTC
NA,NA,TRBV5-1,15,TRBJ2-5,CASSPDGGPQETQYF,TGCGCCAGCAGCCCGGATGGAGGACCTCAAGAGACCCAGTACTTC
TRBD1,NA,TRBV6-5,13,TRBJ2-7,CASRDRGAYEQYF,TGTGCCAGCAGAGACAGGGGCGCCTACGAGCAGTACTTC
TRBD1,NA,TRBV6-2/TRBV6-3,17,TRBJ1-1,CASTPRRGPGWNTEAFF,TGTGCCAGCACCCCTCGCAGGGGGCCTGGCTGGAACACTGAAGCTTTCTTT
TRBD1,NA,TRBV27,15,TRBJ1-4,CASSRRQGPEEKLFF,TGTGCCAGCAGCCGCCGACAGGGACCCGAGGAAAAACTGTTTTTT
NA,NA,TRBV4-2,15,TRBJ1-5,CASSQDLSGYQPQHF,TGTGCCAGCAGCCAAGATCTTTCAGGTTACCAGCCCCAGCATTTT
NA,NA,TRBV12-3/TRBV12-4,10,TRBJ1-1,CASSGAEAFF,TGTGCCAGCAGCGGGGCTGAAGCTTTCTTT
NA,once,TRBV19,14,TRBJ1-2,CASSIGQSLYGYTF,TGTGCCAGTAGTATCGGACAGAGCCTTTATGGCTACACCTTC
NA,NA,TRBV6-6,13,TRBJ1-1,CASSREGNTEAFF,TGTGCCAGCAGTAGGGAGGGGAACACTGAAGCTTTCTTT
TRBD2,NA,TRBV6-4,20,TRBJ2-2,CASSDFSPGSGGRSTGELFF,TGTGCCAGCAGTGATTTCAGCCCGGGGTCGGGGGGGCGTAGCACCGGGGAGCTGTTTTTT
NA,few,TRBV30,15,TRBJ1-5,CAWSVPGQGIEPQHF,TGTGCCTGGAGTGTACCCGGCCAGGGGATTGAACCCCAGCATTTT
TRBD1,NA,TRBV28,15,TRBJ1-4,CASSSTGALYEKLFF,TGTGCCAGCAGTTCTACAGGGGCGCTATATGAAAAACTGTTTTTT
TRBD2,NA,TRBV27,17,TRBJ2-7,CASSPSAGRAGAYEQYF,TGTGCCAGCAGTCCCTCCGCCGGGAGGGCCGGGGCCTACGAGCAGTACTTC
TRBD1,NA,TRBV30,14,TRBJ1-2,CAWSTGQGSSGYTF,TGTGCCTGGAGTACGGGACAGGGTTCGAGTGGCTACACCTTC
NA,NA,TRBV30,12,TRBJ1-4,CAWGRTNEKLFF,TGTGCCTGGGGACGGACTAATGAAAAACTGTTTTTT
NA,NA,TRBV27,12,TRBJ2-7,CASRKTDYEQYF,TGTGCCAGCAGAAAGACAGACTACGAGCAGTACTTC
TRBD1,NA,TRBV28,14,TRBJ1-4,CASISTGTNEKLFF,TGTGCCAGCATATCGACAGGGACTAATGAAAAACTGTTTTTT
NA,NA,TRBV15,17,TRBJ1-2,CATSRDAGHRTNYGYTF,TGTGCCACCAGCAGAGATGCAGGGCACCGAACTAACTATGGCTACACCTTC
NA,once,TRBV4-2,15,TRBJ1-2,CASSSYGGTDYGYTF,TGTGCCAGCAGCTCATACGGAGGTACAGACTATGGCTACACCTTC
TRBD1,few,TRBV5-1,14,TRBJ2-7,CASSPDRAAYEQYF,TGCGCCAGCAGCCCGGACAGGGCGGCCTACGAGCAGTACTTC
NA,NA,TRBV2,14,TRBJ1-2,CASSVGGNSYGYTF,TGTGCCAGCAGTGTTGGAGGGAACAGCTATGGCTACACCTTC
NA,NA,TRBV28,14,TRBJ1-2,CASSLQASGDGYTF,TGTGCCAGCAGTTTACAGGCCTCAGGGGACGGCTACACCTTC
TRBD2,NA,TRBV27,14,TRBJ2-7,CASTSISGKYEQYF,TGTGCCAGCACATCAATTAGCGGGAAGTACGAGCAGTACTTC
TRBD1,once,TRBV5-8,16,TRBJ1-3,CASSPGTARSGNTIYF,TGTGCCAGCAGCCCTGGGACAGCTCGCTCTGGAAACACCATATATTTT
NA,NA,TRBV5-1,13,TRBJ2-5,CASSLGTEETQYF,TGCGCCAGCAGCTTGGGTACGGAAGAGACCCAGTACTTC
NA,few,TRBV6-1,16,TRBJ1-5,CASSAATASGNQPQHF,TGTGCCAGCAGTGCAGCGACAGCCTCGGGCAATCAGCCCCAGCATTTT
TRBD2,NA,TRBV19,15,TRBJ2-2,CASSTRGTSAGELFF,TGTGCCAGTAGCACTAGGGGGACTAGCGCCGGGGAGCTGTTTTTT
NA,NA,TRBV29-1,13,TRBJ1-1,CSVRQAMNTEAFF,TGCAGCGTGAGACAGGCCATGAACACTGAAGCTTTCTTT
NA,NA,TRBV28,14,TRBJ1-2,CASTPLGQIYGYTF,TGTGCCAGCACCCCCCTTGGGCAAATCTATGGCTACACCTTC
TRBD1,NA,TRBV27,16,TRBJ2-1,CASSLGLGQINNEQFF,TGTGCCAGCAGTTTGGGGTTGGGACAGATTAACAATGAGCAGTTCTTC
NA,once,TRBV7-9,16,TRBJ1-1,CASAVIVFGGDTEAFF,TGTGCCAGCGCTGTTATTGTTTTTGGGGGGGACACTGAAGCTTTCTTT
NA,once,TRBV7-2,13,TRBJ2-7,CASSLVHDYEQYF,TGTGCCAGCAGCTTAGTACATGACTACGAGCAGTACTTC
NA,NA,TRBV6-5,13,TRBJ1-2,CASSTPLQTFYTF,TGTGCCAGCAGTACCCCCCTACAGACGTTCTACACCTTC
TRBD1,NA,TRBV25-1,15,TRBJ1-2,CASSATRQGFIGYTF,TGTGCCAGCAGTGCAACTCGACAGGGTTTCATCGGCTACACCTTC
NA,NA,TRBV10-3,14,TRBJ1-3,CATGGSSSGNTIYF,TGTGCCACCGGAGGCAGTTCCTCTGGAAACACCATATATTTT
TRBD1,NA,TRBV3-1/TRBV3-2,17,TRBJ2-1,CASSQGWKAGGYNEQFF,TGTGCCAGCAGCCAAGGTTGGAAGGCAGGGGGCTACAATGAGCAGTTCTTC
TRBD1,few,TRBV5-4,17,TRBJ2-5,CASSFPRQGVGKETQYF,TGTGCCAGCAGCTTTCCTCGACAGGGTGTTGGGAAAGAGACCCAGTACTTC
NA,medium-sized,TRBV5-4,15,TRBJ1-6,CASSRPEDYNSPLHF,TGTGCCAGCAGCCGACCGGAGGACTATAATTCACCCCTCCACTTT
TRBD1,NA,TRBV2,14,TRBJ2-3,CASTLDRGQDTQYF,TGTGCCAGCACCCTGGACAGGGGGCAAGATACGCAGTATTTT
NA,NA,TRBV19,12,TRBJ1-1,CASSGRGTEAFF,TGTGCCAGCTCGGGGCGGGGGACTGAAGCTTTCTTT